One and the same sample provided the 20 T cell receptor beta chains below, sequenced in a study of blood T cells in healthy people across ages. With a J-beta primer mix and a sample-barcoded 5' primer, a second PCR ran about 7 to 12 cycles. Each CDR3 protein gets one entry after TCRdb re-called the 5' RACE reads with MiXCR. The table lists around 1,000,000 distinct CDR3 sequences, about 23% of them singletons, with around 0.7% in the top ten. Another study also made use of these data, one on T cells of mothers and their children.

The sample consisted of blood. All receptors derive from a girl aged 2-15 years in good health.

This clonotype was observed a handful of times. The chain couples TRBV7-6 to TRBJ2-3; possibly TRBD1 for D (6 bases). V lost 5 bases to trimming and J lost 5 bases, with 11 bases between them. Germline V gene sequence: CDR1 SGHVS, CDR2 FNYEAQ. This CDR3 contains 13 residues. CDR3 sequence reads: CASSPGAGDTQYF. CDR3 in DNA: TGTGCCAGCAGCCCAGGGGCGGGAGATACGCAGTATTTT.

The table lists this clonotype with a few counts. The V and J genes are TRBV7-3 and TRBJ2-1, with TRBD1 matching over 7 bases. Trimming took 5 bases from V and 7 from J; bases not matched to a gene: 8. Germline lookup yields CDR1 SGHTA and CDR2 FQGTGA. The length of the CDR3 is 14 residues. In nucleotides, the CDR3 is TGTGCCAGCAGCCCAAAGGGACAGCTAAATGAGCAGTTCTTC. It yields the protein CASSPKGQLNEQFF.

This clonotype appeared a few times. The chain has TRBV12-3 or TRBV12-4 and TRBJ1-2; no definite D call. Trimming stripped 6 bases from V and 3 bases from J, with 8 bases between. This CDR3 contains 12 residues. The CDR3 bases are TGTGCCAGCAGCCAAGACGACTATGGCTACACCTTC. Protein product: CASSQDDYGYTF.

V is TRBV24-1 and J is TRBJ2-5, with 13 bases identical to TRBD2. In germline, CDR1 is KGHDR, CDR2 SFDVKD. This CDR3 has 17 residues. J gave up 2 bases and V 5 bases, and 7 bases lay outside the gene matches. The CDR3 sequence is CATSAKRLAGGQETQYF. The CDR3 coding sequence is TGTGCCACCAGTGCCAAAAGACTAGCGGGGGGTCAAGAGACCCAGTACTTC.

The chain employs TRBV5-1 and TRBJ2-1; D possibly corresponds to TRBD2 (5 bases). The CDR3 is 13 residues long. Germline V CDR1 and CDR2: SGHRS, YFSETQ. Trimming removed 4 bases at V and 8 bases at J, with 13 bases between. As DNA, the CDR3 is TGCGCCAGCAGCCAGCGGCCCGTAGATGAGCAGTTCTTC. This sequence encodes CASSQRPVDEQFF.

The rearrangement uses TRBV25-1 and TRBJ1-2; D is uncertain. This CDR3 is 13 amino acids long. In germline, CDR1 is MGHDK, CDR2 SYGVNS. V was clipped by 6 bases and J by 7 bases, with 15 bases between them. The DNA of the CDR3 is TGTGCCAGCAGGCCTAAAGAGAAGAGTGGCTACACCTTC. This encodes CASRPKEKSGYTF.

Here the CDR3 DNA reads TGTGCCAGCAGCTTGGTGGGACTCTTCAAAGATACGCAGTATTTT. Amino acid sequence: CASSLVGLFKDTQYF. The chain uses TRBV7-3 and TRBJ2-3; D is perhaps TRBD2 (6 bases). V lost 3 bases and J 5 bases, leaving 15 bases between the germline ends. The CDR3 extends over 15 amino acids. Germline V gene lookup returns CDR1 SGHTA and CDR2 FQGTGA.

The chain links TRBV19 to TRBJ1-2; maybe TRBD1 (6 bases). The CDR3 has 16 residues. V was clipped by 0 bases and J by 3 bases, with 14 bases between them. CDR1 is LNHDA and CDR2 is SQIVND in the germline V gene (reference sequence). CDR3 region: CASSIDSFGTYYGYTF. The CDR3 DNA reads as TGTGCCAGTAGTATAGATAGTTTTGGGACATACTATGGCTACACCTTC.

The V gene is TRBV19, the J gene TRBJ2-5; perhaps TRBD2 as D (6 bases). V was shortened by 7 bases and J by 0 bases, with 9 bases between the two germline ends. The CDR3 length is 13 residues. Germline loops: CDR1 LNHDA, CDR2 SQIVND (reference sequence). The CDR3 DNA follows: TGTGCCAGTAATGCGGGGAACCAAGAGACCCAGTACTTC. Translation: CASNAGNQETQYF.

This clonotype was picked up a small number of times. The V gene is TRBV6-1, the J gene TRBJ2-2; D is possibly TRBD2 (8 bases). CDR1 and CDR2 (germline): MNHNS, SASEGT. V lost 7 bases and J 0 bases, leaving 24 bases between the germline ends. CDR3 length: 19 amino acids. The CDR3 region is CASTLSGTVLFTNTGELFF. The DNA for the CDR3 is TGTGCCAGCACCCTTAGCGGGACAGTGCTATTTACGAACACCGGGGAGCTGTTTTTT.

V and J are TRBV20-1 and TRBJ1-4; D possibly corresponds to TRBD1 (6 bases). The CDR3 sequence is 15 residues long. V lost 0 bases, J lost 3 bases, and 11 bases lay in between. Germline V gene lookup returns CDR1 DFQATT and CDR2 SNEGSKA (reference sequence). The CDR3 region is CSARDRGGPNEKLFF. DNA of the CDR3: TGCAGTGCTAGAGATCGGGGGGGGCCTAATGAAAAACTGTTTTTT.

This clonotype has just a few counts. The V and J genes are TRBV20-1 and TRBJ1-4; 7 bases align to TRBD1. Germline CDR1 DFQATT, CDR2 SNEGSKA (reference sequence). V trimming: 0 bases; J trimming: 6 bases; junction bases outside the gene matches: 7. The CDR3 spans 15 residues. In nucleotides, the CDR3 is TGCAGTGCTAGAGATGGGCGGACAGGAGATGAAAAACTGTTTTTT. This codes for CSARDGRTGDEKLFF.

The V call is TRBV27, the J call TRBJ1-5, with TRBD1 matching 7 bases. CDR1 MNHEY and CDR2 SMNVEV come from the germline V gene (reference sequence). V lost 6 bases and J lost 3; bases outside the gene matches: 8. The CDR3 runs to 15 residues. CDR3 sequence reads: CASRPTGWDNQPQHF. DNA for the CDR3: TGTGCCAGCAGACCGACAGGGTGGGACAATCAGCCCCAGCATTTT.

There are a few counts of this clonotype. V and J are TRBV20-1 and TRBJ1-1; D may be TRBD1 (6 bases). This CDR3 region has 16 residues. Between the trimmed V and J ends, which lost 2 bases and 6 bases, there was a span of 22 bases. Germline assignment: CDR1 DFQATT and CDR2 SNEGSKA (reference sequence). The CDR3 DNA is TGCAGTGCTAGAAACAGGGAGAAAGGCCTAACCGCTGAAGCTTTCTTT. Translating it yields CSARNREKGLTAEAFF.

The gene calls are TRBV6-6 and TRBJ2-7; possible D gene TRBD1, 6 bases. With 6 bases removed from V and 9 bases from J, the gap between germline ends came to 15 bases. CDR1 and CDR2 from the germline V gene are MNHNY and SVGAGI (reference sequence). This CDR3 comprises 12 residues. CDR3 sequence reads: CASSQGQRGQYF. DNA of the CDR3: TGTGCCAGCAGCCAAGGACAGCGCGGGCAGTACTTC.

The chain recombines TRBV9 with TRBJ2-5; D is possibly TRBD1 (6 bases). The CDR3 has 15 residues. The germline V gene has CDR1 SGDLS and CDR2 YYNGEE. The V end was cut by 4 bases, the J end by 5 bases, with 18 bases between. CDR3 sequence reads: CASSPSGTPQETQYF. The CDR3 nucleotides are TGTGCCAGCAGCCCCTCCGGGACACCCCAGGAGACCCAGTACTTC.

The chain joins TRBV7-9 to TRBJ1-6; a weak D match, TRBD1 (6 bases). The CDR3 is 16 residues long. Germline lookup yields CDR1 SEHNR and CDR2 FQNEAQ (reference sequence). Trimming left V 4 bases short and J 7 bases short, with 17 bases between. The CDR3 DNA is TGTGCCAGCAGCTCCTTACAGGGCCTGAGCAATTCACCCCTCCACTTT. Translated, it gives CASSSLQGLSNSPLHF.

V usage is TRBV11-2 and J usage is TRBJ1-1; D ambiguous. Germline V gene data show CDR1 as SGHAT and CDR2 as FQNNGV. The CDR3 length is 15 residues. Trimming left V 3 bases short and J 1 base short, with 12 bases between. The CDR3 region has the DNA TGTGCCAGCAGCTTTTTAGCTACCACGAACACTGAAGCTTTCTTT. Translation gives CASSFLATTNTEAFF.

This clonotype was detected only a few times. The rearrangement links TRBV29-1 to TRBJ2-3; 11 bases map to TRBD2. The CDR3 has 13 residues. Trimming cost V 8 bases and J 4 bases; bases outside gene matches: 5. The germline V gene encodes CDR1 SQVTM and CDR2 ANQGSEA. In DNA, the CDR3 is TGCAGCCATAGCGGGGGGGCCGCAGATACGCAGTATTTT. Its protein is CSHSGGAADTQYF.

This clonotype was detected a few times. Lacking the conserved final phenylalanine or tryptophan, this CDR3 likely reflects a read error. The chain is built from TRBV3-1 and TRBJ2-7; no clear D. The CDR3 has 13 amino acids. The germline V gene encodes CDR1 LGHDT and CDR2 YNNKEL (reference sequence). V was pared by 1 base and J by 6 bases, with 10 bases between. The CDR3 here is CASSQARLGEQYL. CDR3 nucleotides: TGTGCCAGCAGCCAAGCGCGCCTCGGCGAGCAGTACCTC.